The entry that follows covers one T cell receptor (beta chain) sequence. The antigen is unknown. CD8+ and CD4+ T cells circulating in blood were sequenced for TCR beta. These data originate in a study of CD8 T cells in Susac syndrome. Study context: Patients with Susac syndrome, at blood draw, were therapy-naive, on corticosteroids, or on intravenous immunoglobulin alone. Findings of the study overall: Clonal expansion was missing from Susac syndrome CD4+ T cell repertoires.

The CDR3 extends over 14 amino acids. CDR1 is LGHDT and CDR2 is YNNKEL in the germline V gene (reference sequence). Trimming pared 0 bases from V and 7 bases from J, leaving 7 bases between. Roughly 0.45 to 1 ug RNA was reverse transcribed with random hexamers. TCRdb reprocessed the immunoSEQ multiplex PCR reads via MiXCR and lists one record per CDR3 protein. The sample has tens of thousands of distinct CDR3 sequences; roughly 93% are singletons. Sequences were obtained from CD4+ T cells from PBMCs. The receptor was isolated from a human donor with Susac syndrome. This sequence joins TRBV3-1 and TRBJ1-6, with TRBD1 as a possible D gene (5 bases). As DNA, the CDR3 is TGTGCCAGCAGCCAAGACTGGGGGAATTCACCCCTCCACTTT. It yields the protein CASSQDWGNSPLHF.